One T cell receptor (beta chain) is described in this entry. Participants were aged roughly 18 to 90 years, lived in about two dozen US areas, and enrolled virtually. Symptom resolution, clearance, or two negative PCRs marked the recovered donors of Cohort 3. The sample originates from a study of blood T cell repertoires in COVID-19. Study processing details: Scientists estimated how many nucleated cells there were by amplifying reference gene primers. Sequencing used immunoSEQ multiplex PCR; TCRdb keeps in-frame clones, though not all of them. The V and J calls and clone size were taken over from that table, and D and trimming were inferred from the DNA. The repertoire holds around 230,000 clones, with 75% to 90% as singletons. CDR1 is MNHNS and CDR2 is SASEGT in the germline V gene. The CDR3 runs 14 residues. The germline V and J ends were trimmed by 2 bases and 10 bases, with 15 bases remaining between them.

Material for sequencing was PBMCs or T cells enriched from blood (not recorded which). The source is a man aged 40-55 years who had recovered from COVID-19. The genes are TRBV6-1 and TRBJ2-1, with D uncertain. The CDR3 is CASSETTKSAEQFF. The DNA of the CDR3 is TGTGCCAGCAGTGAAACGACAAAGTCGGCAGAGCAGTTCTTC.